This entry describes one TCR beta chain. Trimming left V 2 bases short and J 4 bases short, with 9 bases between. Germline CDR1 MNHEY, CDR2 SVGAGI. The CDR3 has 14 residues. These data originate in a study of blood T cell repertoires in COVID-19. Profiling relied on immunoSEQ multiplex PCR, and the TCRdb table lists in-frame clones only, not all of them. Here the sample spans about 150,000 clones, roughly 84% being singletons. Sequenced input: peripheral blood. This TCR derives from a woman aged 60 to 75 with COVID-19, enrolled during active disease. The chain couples TRBV6-5 to TRBJ1-5; possibly TRBD1 for D (5 bases). The DNA of the CDR3 is TGTGCCAGCAGTTACAGGGGTAGGAATCAGCCCCAGCATTTT. Protein sequence: CASSYRGRNQPQHF.